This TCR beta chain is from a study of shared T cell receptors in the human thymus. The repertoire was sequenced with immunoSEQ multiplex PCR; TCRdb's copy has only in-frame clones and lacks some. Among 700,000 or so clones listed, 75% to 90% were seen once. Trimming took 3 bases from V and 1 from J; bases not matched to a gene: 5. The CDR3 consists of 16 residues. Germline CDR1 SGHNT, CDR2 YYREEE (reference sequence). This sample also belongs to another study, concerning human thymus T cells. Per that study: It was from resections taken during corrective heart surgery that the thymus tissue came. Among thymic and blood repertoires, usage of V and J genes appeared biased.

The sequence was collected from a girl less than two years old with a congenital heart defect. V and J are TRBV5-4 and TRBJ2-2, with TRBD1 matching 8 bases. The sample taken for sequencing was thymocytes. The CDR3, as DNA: TGTGCCAGCAGCTCAGGGACAGGATGGAACACCGGGGAGCTGTTTTTT. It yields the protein CASSSGTGWNTGELFF.